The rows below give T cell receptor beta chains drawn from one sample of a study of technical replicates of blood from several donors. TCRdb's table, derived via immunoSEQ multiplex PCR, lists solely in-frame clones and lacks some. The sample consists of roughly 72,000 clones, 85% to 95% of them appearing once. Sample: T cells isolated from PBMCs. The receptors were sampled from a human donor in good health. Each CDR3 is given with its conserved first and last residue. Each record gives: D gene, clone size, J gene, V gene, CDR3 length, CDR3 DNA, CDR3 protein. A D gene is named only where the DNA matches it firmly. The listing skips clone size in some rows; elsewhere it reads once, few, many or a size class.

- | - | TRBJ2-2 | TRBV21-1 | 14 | TGTGCCAACATCGGGGAGTTGAGAGCCGGGGAGCTGTTTTTT | CANIGELRAGELFF
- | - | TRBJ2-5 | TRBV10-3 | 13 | TGTGCCACCGAATCGGACAGCCAAGAGACCCAGTACTTC | CATESDSQETQYF
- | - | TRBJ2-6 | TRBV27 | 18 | TGTGCCAGCAGTTCTTACAGGGATTACAGCTCTGGGGCCAACGTCCTGACTTTC | CASSSYRDYSSGANVLTF
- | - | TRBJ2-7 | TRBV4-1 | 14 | TGCGCCAGCAGCCAAGAACCGGGGAGCTACGAGCAGTACTTC | CASSQEPGSYEQYF
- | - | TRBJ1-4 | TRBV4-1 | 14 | TGCGCCAGCAGCCAAGAAGGGGCAGATGAAAAACTGTTTTTT | CASSQEGADEKLFF
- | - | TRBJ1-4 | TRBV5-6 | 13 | TGTGCCAGCAGCTCTATGGACATCCTAAAACTGTTTTTT | CASSSMDILKLFF
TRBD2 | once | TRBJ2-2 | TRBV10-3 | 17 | TGTGCCATCAGTGAGGGGTGGCGGGGGGCGAACACCGGGGAGCTGTTTTTT | CAISEGWRGANTGELFF
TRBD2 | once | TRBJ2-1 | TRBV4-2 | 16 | TGTGCCAGCAGCCATGTAGGAGCGGGAGTCATGGATGAGCAGTTCTTC | CASSHVGAGVMDEQFF
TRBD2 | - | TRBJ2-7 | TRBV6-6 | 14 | TGTGCCAGCAGTGGGGGACTAGCGGGAGACGAGCAGTACTTC | CASSGGLAGDEQYF
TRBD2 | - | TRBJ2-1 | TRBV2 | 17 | TGTGCCAGCAGTGAAAGGCTAGCGGGAGGGCCGGACAATGAGCAGTTCTTC | CASSERLAGGPDNEQFF
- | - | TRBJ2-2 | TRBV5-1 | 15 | TGCGCCAGCAGCGAGCTTGATAGCAACACCGGGGAGCTGTTTTTT | CASSELDSNTGELFF
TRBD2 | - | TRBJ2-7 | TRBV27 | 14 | TGTGCCAGCAGACAGACTAGCGCGGCCTACGAGCAGTACTTC | CASRQTSAAYEQYF